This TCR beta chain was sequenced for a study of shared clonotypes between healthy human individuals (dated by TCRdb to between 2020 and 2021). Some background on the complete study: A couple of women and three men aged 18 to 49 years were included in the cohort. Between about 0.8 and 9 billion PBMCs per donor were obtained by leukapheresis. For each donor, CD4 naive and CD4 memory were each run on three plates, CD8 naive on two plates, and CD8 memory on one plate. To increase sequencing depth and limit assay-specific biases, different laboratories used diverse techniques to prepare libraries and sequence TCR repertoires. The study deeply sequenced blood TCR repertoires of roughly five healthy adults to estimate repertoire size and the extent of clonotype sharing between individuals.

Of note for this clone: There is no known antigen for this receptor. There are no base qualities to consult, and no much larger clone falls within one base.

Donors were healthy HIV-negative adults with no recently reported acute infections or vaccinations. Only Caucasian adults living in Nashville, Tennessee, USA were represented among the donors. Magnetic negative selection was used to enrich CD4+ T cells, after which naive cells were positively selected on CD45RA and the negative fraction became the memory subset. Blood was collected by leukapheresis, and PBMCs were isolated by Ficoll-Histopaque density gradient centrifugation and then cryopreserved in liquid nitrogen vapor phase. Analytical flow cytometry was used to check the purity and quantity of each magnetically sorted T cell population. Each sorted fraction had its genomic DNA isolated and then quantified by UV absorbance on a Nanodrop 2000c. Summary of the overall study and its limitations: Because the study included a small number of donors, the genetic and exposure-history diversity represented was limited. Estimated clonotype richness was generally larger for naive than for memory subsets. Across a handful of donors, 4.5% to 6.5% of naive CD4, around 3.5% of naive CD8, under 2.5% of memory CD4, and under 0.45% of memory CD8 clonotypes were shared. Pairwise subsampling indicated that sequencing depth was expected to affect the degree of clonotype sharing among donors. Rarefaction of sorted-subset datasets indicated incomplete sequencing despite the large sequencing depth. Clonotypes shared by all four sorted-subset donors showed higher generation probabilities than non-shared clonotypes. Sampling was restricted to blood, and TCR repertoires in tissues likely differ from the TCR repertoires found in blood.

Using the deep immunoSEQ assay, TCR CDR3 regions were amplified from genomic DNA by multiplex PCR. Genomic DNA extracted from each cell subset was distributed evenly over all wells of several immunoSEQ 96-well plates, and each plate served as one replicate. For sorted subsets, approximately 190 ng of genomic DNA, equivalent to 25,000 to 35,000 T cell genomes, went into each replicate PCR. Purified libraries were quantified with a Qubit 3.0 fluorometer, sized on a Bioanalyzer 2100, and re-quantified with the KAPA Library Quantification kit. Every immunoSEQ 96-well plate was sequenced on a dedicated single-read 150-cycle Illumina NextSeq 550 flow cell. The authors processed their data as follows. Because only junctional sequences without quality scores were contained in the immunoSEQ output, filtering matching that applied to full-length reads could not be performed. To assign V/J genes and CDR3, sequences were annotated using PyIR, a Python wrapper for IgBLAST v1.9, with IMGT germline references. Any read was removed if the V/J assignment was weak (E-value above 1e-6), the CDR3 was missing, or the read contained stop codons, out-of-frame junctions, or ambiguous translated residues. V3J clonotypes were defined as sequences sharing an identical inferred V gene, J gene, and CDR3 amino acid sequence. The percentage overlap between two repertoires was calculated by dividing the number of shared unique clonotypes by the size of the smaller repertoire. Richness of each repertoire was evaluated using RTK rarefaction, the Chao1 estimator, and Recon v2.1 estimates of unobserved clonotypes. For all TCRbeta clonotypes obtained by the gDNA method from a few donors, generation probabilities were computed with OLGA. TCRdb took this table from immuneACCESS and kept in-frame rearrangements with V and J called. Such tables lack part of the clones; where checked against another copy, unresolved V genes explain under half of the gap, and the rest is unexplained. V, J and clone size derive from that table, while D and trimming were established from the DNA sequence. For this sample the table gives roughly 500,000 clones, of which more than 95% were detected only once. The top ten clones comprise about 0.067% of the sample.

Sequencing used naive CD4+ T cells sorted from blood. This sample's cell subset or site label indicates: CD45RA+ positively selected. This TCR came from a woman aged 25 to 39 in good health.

The nucleotides read TGCAGCGCAATGGACAGGGATACCTACGAGCAGTACTTC. This yields the protein CSAMDRDTYEQYF. The V and J genes are TRBV29-1 and TRBJ2-7; TRBD1 agrees with 8 junctional bases. From the germline V gene, CDR1 is SQVTM and CDR2 is ANQGSEA. Germline trimming: 7 bases from V, 2 bases from J; junction bases outside gene matches: 7. The CDR3 holds 13 amino acids from the cysteine to the phenylalanine. Only the CDR3 DNA is retained, 39 bases long and in frame from the first base.